Sequencing of this T cell receptor beta chain was carried out in a study of cytomegalovirus exposure and HLA in healthy donors. Overall study results and limits: The likely origin of a cluster of highly shared sequence variants was a sequencing artifact. Most CMV-associated TCR beta chains were later found to appear HLA-restricted. Clonal expansion was found to be greater in HLA-associated TCR beta chains than in equally common others in a later analysis.

Of note for this clone: Its antigen is not known.

V was clipped by 4 bases and J by 5 bases; unmatched bases: 7. The CDR3 runs 15 residues. The germline V gene encodes CDR1 SGHNT and CDR2 YYREEE (reference sequence). PCR employed 60 Vbeta and 13 Jbeta primers. Clones were read by immunoSEQ multiplex PCR, and TCRdb kept only the in-frame ones, dropping some. Altogether over 150,000 clones are present, approximately 80% being singletons, with the ten largest covering 7% to 9%. J is TRBJ2-5 and V is TRBV5-4, with 11 positions matching TRBD1. Specimen: PBMCs. The sequence was obtained from a male donor in good health and CMV-seropositive. The CDR3 spells CASSDRDRGGETQYF. In nucleotides, the CDR3 is TGTGCCAGCAGCGACCGGGACAGGGGGGGGGAGACCCAGTACTTC.